Listed below are T cell receptor beta chains from one sample, sequenced in a study of blood T cell repertoires in COVID-19. Measured with immunoSEQ multiplex PCR; TCRdb has only the in-frame clones, and not every one. The profile covers some 150,000 clones, with around 84% appearing a single time and roughly 1.7% taken by the ten largest. Sequenced material: peripheral blood. The receptors shown here come from a man at least 80 years old with acute or convalescent COVID-19. Both conserved end residues are part of each CDR3. A D gene is named only where the DNA matches it firmly. Only some rows state a clone size, as once, few, many or a class for expanded clones.

CDR3aa: CAISTRQGEDGYTF
CDR3nt: TGTGCCATCAGTACCAGACAGGGTGAAGATGGCTACACCTTC
abundance: .
v_gene: TRBV10-3
j_gene: TRBJ1-2
d_gene: TRBD1

CDR3aa: CASSEIPINTGELFF
CDR3nt: TGTGCCAGTAGTGAGATCCCGATCAACACCGGGGAGCTGTTTTTT
abundance: .
v_gene: TRBV19
j_gene: TRBJ2-2
d_gene: .

CDR3aa: CASSQGGQGVSPLHF
CDR3nt: TGCGCCAGCAGCCAGGGCGGACAGGGGGTTTCACCCCTCCACTTT
abundance: .
v_gene: TRBV5-1
j_gene: TRBJ1-6
d_gene: TRBD1

CDR3aa: CASSLNRGQTEAFF
CDR3nt: TGTGCCAGCAGCTTAAACAGGGGGCAGACTGAAGCTTTCTTT
abundance: .
v_gene: TRBV11-2
j_gene: TRBJ1-1
d_gene: TRBD1

CDR3aa: CSVVRQDPGEKLFF
CDR3nt: TGCAGCGTTGTAAGACAGGATCCGGGGGAAAAACTGTTTTTT
abundance: .
v_gene: TRBV29-1
j_gene: TRBJ1-4
d_gene: .

CDR3aa: CASSLRTGNYGYTF
CDR3nt: TGTGCCAGCAGTCTCCGGACGGGGAACTATGGCTACACCTTC
abundance: .
v_gene: TRBV27
j_gene: TRBJ1-2
d_gene: .

CDR3aa: CSASSLAGLETQYF
CDR3nt: TGCAGTGCTAGTAGTCTAGCGGGGTTAGAGACCCAGTACTTC
abundance: .
v_gene: TRBV20-1
j_gene: TRBJ2-5
d_gene: TRBD2

CDR3aa: CASSFGRVADTQYF
CDR3nt: TGTGCCAGCAGCTTCGGCAGGGTGGCGGATACGCAGTATTTT
abundance: .
v_gene: TRBV5-5
j_gene: TRBJ2-3
d_gene: .

CDR3aa: CASEGASMNTEAFF
CDR3nt: TGTGCCAGCGAGGGGGCAAGCATGAACACTGAAGCTTTCTTT
abundance: few
v_gene: TRBV2
j_gene: TRBJ1-1
d_gene: TRBD1

CDR3aa: CAWSRWGIQETQYF
CDR3nt: TGTGCCTGGAGTAGATGGGGCATTCAAGAGACCCAGTACTTC
abundance: .
v_gene: TRBV30
j_gene: TRBJ2-5
d_gene: .

CDR3aa: CASSIDGGGTDTQYF
CDR3nt: TGTGCCAGTAGTATAGATGGGGGGGGCACAGATACGCAGTATTTT
abundance: .
v_gene: TRBV19
j_gene: TRBJ2-3
d_gene: TRBD2

CDR3aa: CASSPIAGVEQYF
CDR3nt: TGTGCCAGCAGCCCGATAGCGGGGGTGGAGCAGTACTTC
abundance: .
v_gene: TRBV6-2/TRBV6-3
j_gene: TRBJ2-7
d_gene: TRBD2

CDR3aa: CASSPMDRAGNTIYF
CDR3nt: TGTGCCAGCTCACCGATGGACAGAGCTGGAAACACCATATATTTT
abundance: .
v_gene: TRBV18
j_gene: TRBJ1-3
d_gene: .

CDR3aa: CASTRSLGTSGVEQYF
CDR3nt: TGTGCTAGCACCCGGTCTTTGGGGACTAGCGGGGTCGAGCAGTACTTC
abundance: .
v_gene: TRBV12-5
j_gene: TRBJ2-7
d_gene: TRBD2

CDR3aa: CASSRGVDTDTQYF
CDR3nt: TGTGCCAGTAGCCGCGGGGTGGACACAGATACGCAGTATTTT
abundance: .
v_gene: TRBV19
j_gene: TRBJ2-3
d_gene: .

CDR3aa: CASFRTGSNQPQHF
CDR3nt: TGTGCCAGTTTCCGAACGGGTAGCAATCAGCCCCAGCATTTT
abundance: .
v_gene: TRBV19
j_gene: TRBJ1-5
d_gene: .

CDR3aa: CASSQDRASGGGGELFF
CDR3nt: TGCGCCAGCAGCCAAGATAGGGCTAGCGGGGGGGGCGGGGAGCTGTTTTTT
abundance: .
v_gene: TRBV4-3
j_gene: TRBJ2-2
d_gene: TRBD2

CDR3aa: CASSYDSYQETQYF
CDR3nt: TGTGCCAGCAGTTACGACTCGTACCAAGAGACCCAGTACTTC
abundance: .
v_gene: TRBV6-2/TRBV6-3
j_gene: TRBJ2-5
d_gene: .

CDR3aa: CASSDSPLLEKNTGELFF
CDR3nt: TGTGCCAGCAGTGACTCCCCCTTACTAGAAAAGAACACCGGGGAGCTGTTTTTT
abundance: .
v_gene: TRBV6-4
j_gene: TRBJ2-2
d_gene: .

CDR3aa: CASSPTVQGGNTIYF
CDR3nt: TGTGCCAGCAGCCCGACAGTTCAAGGAGGAAACACCATATATTTT
abundance: .
v_gene: TRBV3-1/TRBV3-2
j_gene: TRBJ1-3
d_gene: .

CDR3aa: CASSEWQGHNSPLHF
CDR3nt: TGTGCCAGCAGTGAGTGGCAGGGGCATAATTCACCCCTCCACTTT
abundance: .
v_gene: TRBV6-1
j_gene: TRBJ1-6
d_gene: .

CDR3aa: CASSPPDRSSYEQYF
CDR3nt: TGTGCCAGCTCACCACCTGACAGGAGCTCCTACGAGCAGTACTTC
abundance: .
v_gene: TRBV18
j_gene: TRBJ2-7
d_gene: .

CDR3aa: CASSQEVRLAGGQQFF
CDR3nt: TGTGCCAGCAGCCAAGAGGTTCGACTAGCGGGGGGGCAGCAGTTCTTC
abundance: once
v_gene: TRBV4-2
j_gene: TRBJ2-1
d_gene: TRBD2

CDR3aa: CASSLNRGNTEAFF
CDR3nt: TGTGCCAGCAGTTTAAACAGGGGAAACACTGAAGCTTTCTTT
abundance: .
v_gene: TRBV27
j_gene: TRBJ1-1
d_gene: TRBD1

CDR3aa: CASSLHPTRAGGRTDTQYF
CDR3nt: TGCGCCAGCAGCTTACACCCCACCAGAGCGGGGGGACGCACAGATACGCAGTATTTT
abundance: .
v_gene: TRBV5-1
j_gene: TRBJ2-3
d_gene: TRBD2

CDR3aa: CASSQGTGVFQETQYF
CDR3nt: TGCGCCAGCAGCCAGGGGACAGGGGTCTTCCAAGAGACCCAGTACTTC
abundance: .
v_gene: TRBV4-1
j_gene: TRBJ2-5
d_gene: TRBD1

CDR3aa: CASSQFGQLTEAFF
CDR3nt: TGTGCCAGCAGCCAGTTCGGACAGTTAACTGAAGCTTTCTTT
abundance: .
v_gene: TRBV3-1/TRBV3-2
j_gene: TRBJ1-1
d_gene: .

CDR3aa: CASTSTASTDTQYF
CDR3nt: TGTGCCAGCACCAGCACAGCTAGCACAGATACGCAGTATTTT
abundance: few
v_gene: TRBV5-8
j_gene: TRBJ2-3
d_gene: .